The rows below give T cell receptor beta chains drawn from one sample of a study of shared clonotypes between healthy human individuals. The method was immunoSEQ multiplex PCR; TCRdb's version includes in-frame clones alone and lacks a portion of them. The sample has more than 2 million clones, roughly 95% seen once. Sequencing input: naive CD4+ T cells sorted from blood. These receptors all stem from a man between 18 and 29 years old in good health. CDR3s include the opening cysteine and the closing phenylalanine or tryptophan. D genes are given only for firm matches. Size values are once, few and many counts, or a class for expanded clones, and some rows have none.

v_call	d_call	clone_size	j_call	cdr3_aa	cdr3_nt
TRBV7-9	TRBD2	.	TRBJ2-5	CASSWTSGNQETQYF	TGTGCCAGCAGCTGGACTAGCGGGAACCAAGAGACCCAGTACTTC
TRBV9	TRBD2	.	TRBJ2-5	CASSVSGRSSETQYF	TGTGCCAGCAGCGTTAGCGGGAGGAGCTCAGAGACCCAGTACTTC
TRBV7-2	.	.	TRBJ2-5	CASSFGLLETQYF	TGTGCCAGCAGCTTCGGGCTGCTAGAGACCCAGTACTTC
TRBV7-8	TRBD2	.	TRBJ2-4	CASSTTGGPLMAKNIQYF	TGTGCCAGCAGCACGACGGGAGGTCCTCTAATGGCCAAAAACATTCAGTACTTC
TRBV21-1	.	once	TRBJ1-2	CASSKVGTGDGYTF	TGTGCCAGCAGCAAAGTTGGGACAGGGGATGGCTACACCTTC
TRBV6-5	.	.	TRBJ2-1	CASRPFMESEQFF	TGTGCCAGCAGACCCTTTATGGAATCTGAGCAGTTCTTC
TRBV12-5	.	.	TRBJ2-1	CASGRLYEQFF	TGTGCTAGTGGTCGACTGTATGAGCAGTTCTTC
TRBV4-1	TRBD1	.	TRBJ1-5	CASSQRGTGRGHSNQPQHF	TGCGCCAGCAGCCAAAGGGGGACAGGGAGAGGTCATAGCAATCAGCCCCAGCATTTT
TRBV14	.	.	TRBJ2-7	CASSLHRGPYEQYF	TGTGCCAGCAGCCTCCACCGGGGGCCCTACGAGCAGTACTTC
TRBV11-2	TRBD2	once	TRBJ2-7	CASSPSYGGGSSYEQYF	TGTGCCAGCAGCCCTAGTTACGGCGGGGGGAGCTCCTACGAGCAGTACTTC
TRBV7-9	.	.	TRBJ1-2	CASSRQEDYGYTF	TGTGCCAGCAGCCGACAGGAGGACTATGGCTACACCTTC
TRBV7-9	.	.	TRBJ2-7	CASSISGVGEQYF	TGTGCCAGCAGCATATCAGGGGTAGGCGAGCAGTACTTC
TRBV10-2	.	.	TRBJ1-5	CASSEKGTQPQHF	TGCGCCAGCAGTGAAAAGGGGACTCAGCCCCAGCATTTT
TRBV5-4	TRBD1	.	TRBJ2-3	CASSPRDRGEVDTQYF	TGTGCCAGCAGCCCCCGGGACAGGGGGGAGGTAGATACGCAGTATTTT
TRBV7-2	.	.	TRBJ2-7	CASSPPAGTYEQYF	TGTGCCAGCAGCCCACCAGCAGGCACCTACGAGCAGTACTTC
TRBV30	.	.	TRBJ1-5	CAWNRDKNQPQHF	TGTGCCTGGAATCGGGACAAAAATCAGCCCCAGCATTTT
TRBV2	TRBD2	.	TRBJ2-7	CASNAGVIYEQYF	TGTGCCAGCAACGCGGGAGTCATCTACGAGCAGTACTTC
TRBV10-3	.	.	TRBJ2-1	CAISGGGGSYNEQFF	TGTGCCATCAGTGGGGGCGGAGGCTCCTACAATGAGCAGTTCTTC
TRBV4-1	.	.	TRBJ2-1	CASSRRLDISYNEQFF	TGCGCCAGCAGCCGAAGATTGGACATCTCCTACAATGAGCAGTTCTTC
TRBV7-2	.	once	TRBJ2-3	CASSPRGTDTQYF	TGTGCCAGCAGCCCCCGAGGCACAGATACGCAGTATTTT